Listed below are T cell receptor beta chains from one sample, sequenced in a study of blood T cell repertoires in COVID-19. Libraries were prepared by immunoSEQ multiplex PCR; TCRdb keeps only in-frame clonotypes and omits some of them. Of some 270,000 clones in the sample, approximately 90% were seen once. Sequencing was performed on peripheral blood. These TCRs come from a man younger than 40 with acute or convalescent COVID-19. Both conserved end residues are part of each CDR3. Fields, in order: V gene, clone size, J gene, D gene, CDR3 DNA, CDR3 protein. The D gene is left open where the match is weak. Size is stated for part of the rows, as once, few or many counts, or as a class when the clone is expanded.

v_gene: TRBV3-1/TRBV3-2; abundance: .; j_gene: TRBJ2-1; d_gene: TRBD2; CDR3nt: TGTGCCACTAGGACTAGCGGGAGCGGAAATGAGCAGTTCTTC; CDR3aa: CATRTSGSGNEQFF
v_gene: TRBV7-9; abundance: once; j_gene: TRBJ2-7; d_gene: .; CDR3nt: TGTGCCAGCAGCTTAGACTACTGGTACGAGCAGTACTTC; CDR3aa: CASSLDYWYEQYF
v_gene: TRBV28; abundance: .; j_gene: TRBJ1-5; d_gene: .; CDR3nt: TGTGCCAGCAGTTCGCTGACCCGACCTAGGAAGTCCCAGCATTTT; CDR3aa: CASSSLTRPRKSQHF
v_gene: TRBV5-4; abundance: .; j_gene: TRBJ1-2; d_gene: TRBD1; CDR3nt: TGTGCCAGCAGCCCGGGACAGGATTATGGCTACACCTTC; CDR3aa: CASSPGQDYGYTF
v_gene: TRBV28; abundance: .; j_gene: TRBJ1-6; d_gene: .; CDR3nt: TGTGCCAGCAGTTTTGAGGTGCGGGGCAGCTATAATTCACCCCTCCACTTT; CDR3aa: CASSFEVRGSYNSPLHF
v_gene: TRBV30; abundance: .; j_gene: TRBJ2-7; d_gene: TRBD1; CDR3nt: TGTGCCTGGAGTGTTGACAGGGTGGGGGTGCAGTACTTC; CDR3aa: CAWSVDRVGVQYF
v_gene: TRBV6-5; abundance: once; j_gene: TRBJ2-1; d_gene: .; CDR3nt: TGTGCCAGCAGTAGGGGTCGAGGCTACAATGAGCAGTTCTTC; CDR3aa: CASSRGRGYNEQFF
v_gene: TRBV11-2; abundance: .; j_gene: TRBJ1-4; d_gene: TRBD1; CDR3nt: TGTGCCAGCAGCCGGTACAGGGGGGCAAATGAAAAACTGTTTTTT; CDR3aa: CASSRYRGANEKLFF
v_gene: TRBV2; abundance: .; j_gene: TRBJ1-6; d_gene: .; CDR3nt: TGTGCCAGCACCCCTTGGGAGAATTCACCCCTCCACTTT; CDR3aa: CASTPWENSPLHF
v_gene: TRBV30; abundance: .; j_gene: TRBJ1-5; d_gene: TRBD1; CDR3nt: TGTGCCTGGAGCGGGACAGGTAATCAGCCCCAGCATTTT; CDR3aa: CAWSGTGNQPQHF
v_gene: TRBV2; abundance: .; j_gene: TRBJ2-7; d_gene: .; CDR3nt: TGTGCCAGCAGGCGGGACCACGTCCTCGAGCAGTACTTC; CDR3aa: CASRRDHVLEQYF
v_gene: TRBV4-1; abundance: .; j_gene: TRBJ2-7; d_gene: .; CDR3nt: TGCGCCAGCAGCCACGGCAGGAGGGGTTTC; CDR3aa: CASSHGRRGF
v_gene: TRBV30; abundance: .; j_gene: TRBJ2-7; d_gene: .; CDR3nt: TGTGCCCAAAGAAGGGGATACGACTCCTACGAGCAGTACTTC; CDR3aa: CAQRRGYDSYEQYF
v_gene: TRBV7-9; abundance: .; j_gene: TRBJ1-1; d_gene: .; CDR3nt: TGTGCCAGCAGCTTAGGAGGTGCTTTCTTT; CDR3aa: CASSLGGAFF
v_gene: TRBV14; abundance: .; j_gene: TRBJ2-3; d_gene: TRBD2; CDR3nt: TGTGCCAGCAGCCAAGATGGGGGGCTAGCGGGGCTCGCAGATACGCAGTATTTT; CDR3aa: CASSQDGGLAGLADTQYF
v_gene: TRBV10-3; abundance: few; j_gene: TRBJ1-2; d_gene: .; CDR3nt: TGTGCCACCCACTGGGGCGAGGTGAGCTATGGCTACACCTTC; CDR3aa: CATHWGEVSYGYTF
v_gene: TRBV28; abundance: .; j_gene: TRBJ1-5; d_gene: .; CDR3nt: TGTGCCAGCAGCATCCAGGGGAGCAATCAGCCCCAGCATTTT; CDR3aa: CASSIQGSNQPQHF
v_gene: TRBV10-1; abundance: .; j_gene: TRBJ2-3; d_gene: .; CDR3nt: TGCGCCAGCAGTAGGGAGGCGTATGGTACGCAGTATTTT; CDR3aa: CASSREAYGTQYF
v_gene: TRBV5-1; abundance: .; j_gene: TRBJ2-3; d_gene: TRBD1; CDR3nt: TGCGCCAGCGACACCGGGACAGTCACAGATACGCAGTATTTT; CDR3aa: CASDTGTVTDTQYF
v_gene: TRBV5-1; abundance: .; j_gene: TRBJ2-7; d_gene: .; CDR3nt: TGCGCCAGCAGCCTACAGGGAAAATCCTACGAGCAGTACTTC; CDR3aa: CASSLQGKSYEQYF
v_gene: TRBV6-5; abundance: .; j_gene: TRBJ1-2; d_gene: TRBD1; CDR3nt: TGTGCCAGCAGTCGACAGGGGACGTACTATGGCTACACCTTC; CDR3aa: CASSRQGTYYGYTF
v_gene: TRBV7-9; abundance: .; j_gene: TRBJ1-2; d_gene: .; CDR3nt: TGTGCCAGCAGCTCGTCTCTGGACAGCCTGAATTATGGCTACACCTTC; CDR3aa: CASSSSLDSLNYGYTF
v_gene: TRBV14; abundance: .; j_gene: TRBJ2-3; d_gene: .; CDR3nt: TGTGCCAGCAGCCCCCGAGTCGGAGATACGCAGTATTTT; CDR3aa: CASSPRVGDTQYF
v_gene: TRBV7-3; abundance: .; j_gene: TRBJ2-3; d_gene: TRBD1; CDR3nt: TGTGCCAGCAGCCAAGGGGGCTTCAGCACAGATACGCAGTATTTT; CDR3aa: CASSQGGFSTDTQYF
v_gene: TRBV19; abundance: .; j_gene: TRBJ1-1; d_gene: .; CDR3nt: TGTGCCAGTAGTGGAGGGTATCAAGCGAACACTGAAGCTTTCTTT; CDR3aa: CASSGGYQANTEAFF
v_gene: TRBV24-1; abundance: .; j_gene: TRBJ2-1; d_gene: TRBD1; CDR3nt: TGTGCCACCAGTGAACACAGGGGAAGGGAGTTCTTC; CDR3aa: CATSEHRGREFF